One sample yielded the 28 T cell receptor beta chains listed below, sequenced in a study of blood T cell repertoires in COVID-19. Clones were read by immunoSEQ multiplex PCR, and TCRdb kept only the in-frame ones, dropping some. Of some 45,000 clones in the sample, roughly 88% were seen once. Sequencing used peripheral blood. The receptors were gathered from a human donor with active COVID-19. The donor label of this sample is uncertain.

V usage is TRBV3-1 (or the pseudogene TRBV3-2) and J usage is TRBJ1-3; D not certain. Germline loops: CDR1 LGHDT, CDR2 YNNKEL (reference sequence). Trimming left V 6 bases short and J 2 bases short, with 8 bases between. The CDR3 extends over 13 amino acids. The CDR3 reads CASRTSAGNTIYF. The CDR3 DNA reads TGTGCCAGCAGGACAAGTGCTGGAAACACCATATATTTT.

The V gene is TRBV9, the J gene TRBJ2-7; 9 positions agree with TRBD1. Germline assignment: CDR1 SGDLS and CDR2 YYNGEE. J was trimmed by 5 bases and V by 4 bases; bases with no gene match: 10. The CDR3 length is 15 residues. This chain's CDR3 is CASSRTGGAWDEQYF. The CDR3 DNA sequence: TGTGCCAGCAGCCGAACAGGGGGCGCGTGGGACGAGCAGTACTTC.

This clone has just one count. The rearrangement joins TRBV11-2 to TRBJ2-5; D unclear. Germline lookup yields CDR1 SGHAT and CDR2 FQNNGV. The CDR3 has 13 amino acids. Deletions cut 5 bases from V and 1 base from J, with 8 bases between. CDR3 in amino acids: CASSPRSQETQYF. The CDR3 nucleotides are TGTGCCAGCAGCCCCCGGAGCCAAGAGACCCAGTACTTC.

The V call is TRBV5-1, the J call TRBJ1-5; D uncertain. Germline lookup yields CDR1 SGHRS and CDR2 YFSETQ. The CDR3 is made up of 13 amino acids. V lost 4 bases, J lost 5 bases, and 10 bases lay in between. CDR3 in amino acids: CASSPGEDQPQHF. CDR3 sequence (DNA): TGCGCCAGCAGCCCCGGGGAGGATCAGCCCCAGCATTTT.

The chain employs TRBV7-9 and TRBJ1-2; 9 bases match TRBD1. Trimming cost V 3 bases and J 3 bases; bases outside gene matches: 2. The CDR3 spans 14 residues. The germline V gene encodes CDR1 SEHNR and CDR2 FQNEAQ (reference sequence). The CDR3, as DNA: TGTGCCAGCAGCTTTGGGACAGGGTACTATGGCTACACCTTC. Its protein is CASSFGTGYYGYTF.

V gene TRBV7-3 combines with J gene TRBJ2-4, with a weak D call TRBD2 (6 bases). Germline values: CDR1 SGHTA, CDR2 FQGTGA. The V gene lost 2 bases and the J gene lost 3 bases, with 8 bases spanning the gap. The length of the CDR3 is 14 residues. CDR3 nucleotides: TGTGCCAGCAGCTTAGGAGGGGACAAAAACATTCAGTACTTC. Translation gives CASSLGGDKNIQYF.

The chain combines TRBV6-5 with TRBJ2-5, with unresolved D. Germline V CDR1 and CDR2: MNHEY, SVGAGI. V was clipped by 6 bases and J by 3 bases, with 11 bases between them. The CDR3 covers 13 residues. CDR3 sequence: CASRAPAEETQYF. CDR3 coding DNA: TGTGCCAGCAGGGCCCCTGCGGAAGAGACCCAGTACTTC.

There are a few counts of this clone. At one end, the junction sequence differs from germline, possibly due to a read error. The rearrangement links TRBV7-7 to TRBJ2-5, with D perhaps matching TRBD1 (5 bases). The CDR3 totals 14 residues. Germline V gene data show CDR1 as SSHAT and CDR2 as FNYEAQ (reference sequence). The CDR3: CASSLGQGQETQYF. The CDR3 region has the DNA TGTGCTAGCAGCTTAGGGCAGGGCCAAGAGACCCAGTACTTC.

CDR3 protein: CASSLAGVISAYEQYF. CDR3 DNA: TGTGCCAGCAGCTTGGCCGGAGTAATCTCGGCCTACGAGCAGTACTTC. V is TRBV5-6 and J is TRBJ2-7; no clear D gene. In germline, CDR1 is SGHDT, CDR2 YYEEEE. The CDR3 spans 16 residues. V was clipped by 0 bases and J by 2 bases, with 15 bases between them. Complete variable domain (other parts from reference TRBV5-6 and TRBJ2-7): DAGVTQSPTHLIKTRGQQVTLRCSPKSGHDTVSWYQQALGQGPQFIFQYYEEEERQRGNFPDRFSGHQFPNYSSELNVNALLLGDSALYLCASSLAGVISAYEQYFGPGTRLTVT.

This chain uses TRBV29-1 with TRBJ2-7, with 13 nucleotides matching TRBD2. Looked up from germline, CDR1 is SQVTM and CDR2 is ANQGSEA. CDR3 length: 15 residues. V gave up 5 bases and J gave up 2 bases; unmatched junction bases: 6. The CDR3 loop reads CSVRGLAGRTYEQYF. In DNA, the CDR3 is TGCAGCGTTCGGGGACTAGCGGGAAGAACCTACGAGCAGTACTTC.

The rearrangement uses TRBV30 and TRBJ2-3, with D possibly TRBD2 on 5 matching bases. V was trimmed by 4 bases and J by 2 bases, leaving 13 bases between them. This CDR3 is 14 amino acids long. Germline V CDR1 and CDR2: GTSNPN, SVGIG (reference sequence). The CDR3 DNA follows: TGTGCCTGGAAATCACGGGGTGACACAGATACGCAGTATTTT. Translated, it gives CAWKSRGDTDTQYF.

The CDR3 loop is CASRGRAQETQYF. CDR3 nucleotide sequence: TGTGCCAGCAGGGGGCGAGCTCAAGAGACCCAGTACTTC. This chain connects TRBV7-9 to TRBJ2-5; D is possibly TRBD1 (5 bases). The CDR3 extends over 13 amino acids. Between the trimmed V and J ends, which lost 6 bases and 2 bases, there was a span of 10 bases. Germline-derived CDR1 and CDR2 are SEHNR and FQNEAQ (reference sequence).

J is TRBJ1-1 and V is TRBV28, with a possible D match to TRBD1 (5 bases). V lost 10 bases and J lost 0, with 15 bases in between. CDR1 is MDHEN, CDR2 SYDVKM, per germline. The CDR3 consists of 14 residues. The CDR3 loop is CAIREGRMNTEAFF. DNA of the CDR3: TGTGCCATTCGGGAGGGGAGGATGAACACTGAAGCTTTCTTT.

The chain is built from TRBV9 and TRBJ2-1; D may be TRBD2 (5 bases). Germline CDR1 and CDR2: SGDLS and YYNGEE. The length of the CDR3 is 13 residues. Trimming shortened V by 0 bases and J by 9 bases, and 10 bases separated the two germline ends. The CDR3 nucleotides read TGTGCCAGCAGCGTAGCTAGCTTCGGTGAGCAGTTCTTC. Protein product: CASSVASFGEQFF.

The rearrangement joins TRBV28 to TRBJ1-3; 7 bases are shared with TRBD1. The CDR3 sequence is 16 residues long. Germline CDR1 and CDR2: MDHEN and SYDVKM. V shed 2 bases and J 2 bases; nucleotides not matched to a gene: 6. The CDR3 sequence is CASSLPGTAPGNTIYF. In DNA form, the CDR3 reads TGTGCCAGCAGTTTACCCGGGACAGCTCCTGGAAACACCATATATTTT.

The chain links TRBV28 to TRBJ2-7; D is uncertain. Germline CDR1 is MDHEN and CDR2 is SYDVKM. This CDR3 contains 13 residues. Trimming removed 6 bases from V and 2 bases from J, with 11 bases in between. The CDR3 here is CASSTEFPYEQYF. DNA for the CDR3: TGTGCCAGCAGCACAGAGTTCCCCTACGAGCAGTACTTC.

V usage is TRBV6-2 or TRBV6-3 and J usage is TRBJ2-3; D is undetermined. Germline CDR1 MNHEY, CDR2 SVGEGT. Trimming left V 5 bases short and J 2 bases short, with 14 bases between. The CDR3 has 15 amino acids. This chain's CDR3 is CASSRISSLTDTQYF. CDR3 nucleotide sequence: TGTGCCAGCAGTCGAATAAGTAGTCTCACAGATACGCAGTATTTT.

This rearrangement joins TRBV2 to TRBJ2-3; 8 bases align to TRBD1. This CDR3 comprises 15 residues. J was trimmed by 3 bases and V by 6 bases; bases with no gene match: 8. The germline gives CDR1 SNHLY, CDR2 FYNNEI. The CDR3 protein is CASRTGQGRTDTQYF. The CDR3 bases are TGTGCCAGCAGAACAGGACAGGGAAGAACAGATACGCAGTATTTT.

The V and J genes are TRBV5-1 and TRBJ2-3, with TRBD1 identical over 11 bases. Germline V CDR1 and CDR2: SGHRS, YFSETQ. The ends lost 0 bases at V and 6 bases at J; junction bases unmatched: 6. There are 16 residues in the CDR3. The CDR3 reads CASSLGTGGFGDTQYF. DNA for the CDR3: TGCGCCAGCAGCTTGGGGACAGGGGGCTTCGGGGATACGCAGTATTTT.

Regarding this clone: At one end the junction does not follow the germline gene, possibly because of a read error. The chain joins TRBV28 to TRBJ2-1, with 7 bases that match TRBD1. Looked up from germline, CDR1 is MDHEN and CDR2 is SYDVKM. The CDR3 runs to 13 residues. The DNA for the CDR3 is TGTGCCACCATTAGTACAGGGGATCTCCTTATGCTCTTC. This gives the protein CATISTGDLLMLF. Supplemented by reference TRBV28 and TRBJ2-1, the full variable domain reads DVKVTQSSRYLVKRTGEKVFLECVQDMDHENMFWYRQDPGLGLRLIYFSYDVKMKEKGDIPEGYSVSREKKERFSLILESASTNQTSMYLCATISTGDLLMLFGPGTRLTVL.

The V gene is TRBV18, the J gene TRBJ2-1; 7 nucleotides align to TRBD2. V shed 3 bases, J shed 0 bases, and the junction held 5 bases outside the gene matches. The CDR3 extends over 16 amino acids. Germline CDR1 and CDR2: KGHSH and LQKENI. Here the CDR3 DNA reads TGTGCCAGCTCACCCCTAGCGGACCCCTCCTACAATGAGCAGTTCTTC. Translated: CASSPLADPSYNEQFF.

The J gene is TRBJ2-1, the V gene TRBV5-4, with D possibly matching TRBD2 (7 bases). The germline V gene has CDR1 SGHNT and CDR2 YYREEE (reference sequence). V lost 2 bases, J lost 4 bases, and 19 bases lay in between. The CDR3 has 17 amino acids. This chain's CDR3 is CASSLGGGGTFYNEQFF. CDR3 coding DNA: TGTGCCAGCAGCTTAGGGGGGGGAGGGACTTTTTACAATGAGCAGTTCTTC.

The chain couples TRBV6-9 to TRBJ2-7; 10 bases line up with TRBD2. The CDR3 loop spans 16 amino acids. With V trimmed by 4 bases and J by 0 bases, 6 bases remained unmatched. The germline CDR1 and CDR2 sequences are MNHGY and SVAAGI. CDR3 residues: CASSLTSGCDSYEQYF. DNA for the CDR3: TGTGCCAGCAGTTTGACTAGCGGGTGTGACTCCTACGAGCAGTACTTC.

The chain is built from TRBV29-1 and TRBJ1-2, with unresolved D. Between the trimmed V and J ends, which lost 3 bases and 8 bases, there was a span of 10 bases. CDR1 SQVTM and CDR2 ANQGSEA come from the germline V gene. The CDR3 consists of 11 residues. Here the CDR3 reads CSVEEGSGYTF. Written as DNA, the CDR3 is TGCAGCGTTGAGGAAGGGAGCGGCTACACCTTC.

The J gene is TRBJ2-3, the V gene TRBV4-1; TRBD2 matches 7 bases. The CDR3 loop spans 15 amino acids. V was clipped by 0 bases and J by 6 bases; unmatched bases: 6. From germline, CDR1 is MGHRA and CDR2 YSYEKL. CDR3 loop: CASSQDTRGGDTQYF. CDR3 DNA: TGCGCCAGCAGCCAAGATACGCGGGGAGGGGATACGCAGTATTTT.

The chain carries TRBV6-5 and TRBJ1-4; unclear D gene. Germline V gene lookup returns CDR1 MNHEY and CDR2 SVGAGI. The CDR3 sequence is 13 residues long. Trimming shortened V by 0 bases and J by 8 bases, and 7 bases separated the two germline ends. The chain's CDR3 is CASSYSIGEKLFF. In DNA, the CDR3 is TGTGCCAGCAGTTACTCCATCGGGGAAAAACTGTTTTTT.

CDR3 in DNA: TGTGCCAGCAGCCTTAGACAGGGATGGAGGTTGGAGACCCAGTACTTC. Translating it yields CASSLRQGWRLETQYF. The J gene is TRBJ2-5, the V gene TRBV3-1 (or the pseudogene TRBV3-2); 7 bases agree with TRBD1. V lost 4 bases, J lost 5 bases, and 13 bases stayed unmatched. This CDR3 is 16 amino acids long. Looked up from germline, CDR1 is LGHDT and CDR2 is YNNKEL (reference sequence).

This rearrangement joins TRBV7-2 to TRBJ1-2; TRBD1 agrees at 8 bases. V shed 3 bases, J shed 6 bases, and the junction held 3 bases outside the gene matches. The V gene's germline CDR1 is SGHTA and CDR2 FQGNSA. There are 13 residues in the CDR3. CDR3 sequence (DNA): TGTGCCAGCAGCTTCTACAGGGGGAATGGCTACACCTTC. It yields the protein CASSFYRGNGYTF.